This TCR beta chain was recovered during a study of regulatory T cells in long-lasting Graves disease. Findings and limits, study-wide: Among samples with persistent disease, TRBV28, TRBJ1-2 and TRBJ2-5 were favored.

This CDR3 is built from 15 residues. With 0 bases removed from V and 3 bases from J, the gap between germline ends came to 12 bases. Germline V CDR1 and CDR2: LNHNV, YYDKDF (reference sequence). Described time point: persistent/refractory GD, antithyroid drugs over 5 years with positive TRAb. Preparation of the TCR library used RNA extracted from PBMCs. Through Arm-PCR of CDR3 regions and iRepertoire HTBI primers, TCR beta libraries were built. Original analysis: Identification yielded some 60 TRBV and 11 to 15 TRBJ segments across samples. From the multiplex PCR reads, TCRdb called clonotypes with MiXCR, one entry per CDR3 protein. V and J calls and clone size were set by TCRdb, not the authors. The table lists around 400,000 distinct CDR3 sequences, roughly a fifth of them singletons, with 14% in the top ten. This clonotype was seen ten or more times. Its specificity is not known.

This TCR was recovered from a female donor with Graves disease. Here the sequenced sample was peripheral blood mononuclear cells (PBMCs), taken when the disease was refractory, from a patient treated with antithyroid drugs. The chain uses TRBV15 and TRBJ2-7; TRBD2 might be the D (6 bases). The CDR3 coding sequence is TGTGCCACCAGCAGAGATTTGACGGGGGTCTACGAGCAGTACTTC. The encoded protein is CATSRDLTGVYEQYF. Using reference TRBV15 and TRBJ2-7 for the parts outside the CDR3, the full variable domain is DAMVIQNPRYQVTQFGKPVTLSCSQTLNHNVMYWYQQKSSQAPKLLFHYYDKDFNNEADTPDNFQSRRPNTSFCFLDIRSPGLGDTAMYLCATSRDLTGVYEQYFGPGTRLTVT.